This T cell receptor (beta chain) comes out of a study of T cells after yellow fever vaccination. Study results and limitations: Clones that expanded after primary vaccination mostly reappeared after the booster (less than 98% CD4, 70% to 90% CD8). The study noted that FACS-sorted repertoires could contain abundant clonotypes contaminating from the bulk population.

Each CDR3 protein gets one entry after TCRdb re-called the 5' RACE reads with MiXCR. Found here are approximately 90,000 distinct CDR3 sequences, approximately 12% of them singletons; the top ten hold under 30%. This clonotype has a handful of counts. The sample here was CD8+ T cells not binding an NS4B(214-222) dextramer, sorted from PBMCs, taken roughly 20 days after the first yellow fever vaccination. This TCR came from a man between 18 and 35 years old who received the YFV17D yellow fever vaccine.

CDR3 sequence reads: CSVWEGGNNEQFF. The CDR3 DNA sequence: TGCAGCGTTTGGGAGGGGGGAAACAATGAGCAGTTCTTC. This chain links TRBV29-1 with TRBJ2-1, with a weak D call TRBD2 (7 bases). Germline V gives CDR1 SQVTM, CDR2 ANQGSEA. The CDR3 contains 13 residues. The V and J ends lost 5 bases and 5 bases respectively, with 13 bases between them.